One sample yielded the 27 T cell receptor beta chains listed below, sequenced in a study of cytomegalovirus exposure and HLA in healthy donors. Amplification used 60 Vbeta primers and 13 Jbeta primers. Clones were sequenced by immunoSEQ multiplex PCR, and TCRdb holds only the in-frame ones, with some missing. The sample has approximately 91,000 clones; around 86% are singletons. Sequencing was carried out using PBMCs. Receptors were obtained from a man aged 25-45 years in good health and CMV-seropositive.

V usage is TRBV5-1 and J usage is TRBJ1-1; D is undetermined. The CDR3 covers 11 residues. Germline assignment: CDR1 SGHRS and CDR2 YFSETQ. The ends were cut back, 5 bases at V and 7 bases at J, with 9 bases in the middle. The CDR3 coding sequence is TGCGCCAGCAGGAGGAACCGTGAAGCTTTCTTT. The encoded protein is CASRRNREAFF.

V is TRBV14 and J is TRBJ1-1; no clear D gene. With 1 base removed from V and 1 base from J, the gap between germline ends came to 13 bases. The length of the CDR3 is 16 residues. Per the germline V gene, CDR1 is SGHDN and CDR2 is FVKESK. The CDR3 loop reads CASSQGGLQANTEAFF. Written as DNA, the CDR3 is TGTGCCAGCAGCCAAGGCGGACTGCAGGCGAACACTGAAGCTTTCTTT. The full variable domain, in which reference TRBV14 and TRBJ1-1 provide the parts outside the CDR3, is EAGVTQFPSHSVIEKGQTVTLRCDPISGHDNLYWYRRVMGKEIKFLLHFVKESKQDESGMPNNRFLAERTGGTYSTLKVQPAELEDSGVYFCASSQGGLQANTEAFFGQGTRLTVV.

This rearrangement joins TRBV10-1 to TRBJ2-3; possibly TRBD2 for D (6 bases). This CDR3 spans 14 amino acids. Trimming shortened V by 2 bases and J by 6 bases, and 12 bases separated the two germline ends. Germline V CDR1 and CDR2: WNHNN, SYGVQD (reference sequence). CDR3 loop: CASSERLGGDTQYF. The CDR3 bases are TGCGCCAGCAGTGAGAGACTAGGAGGGGATACGCAGTATTTT.

This chain joins TRBV28 and TRBJ2-4; 8 nucleotides align to TRBD2. The CDR3 covers 16 residues. The V gene end was trimmed by 6 bases and the J gene end by 0 bases; junction bases not matched to a gene: 7. CDR1 and CDR2 (germline): MDHEN, SYDVKM. The CDR3 DNA sequence: TGTGCCAGCAGCCGGAGAGCGGGAGTAGCCAAAAACATTCAGTACTTC. This gives the protein CASSRRAGVAKNIQYF.

The chain is built from TRBV6-1 and TRBJ2-2; D is perhaps TRBD1 (6 bases). V was trimmed by 5 bases and J by 7 bases, leaving 14 bases between them. The germline V gene encodes CDR1 MNHNS and CDR2 SASEGT. The CDR3 length is 14 residues. As DNA, the CDR3 is TGTGCCAGCAGTTCCGTAACAGGGTACGGGGAGCTGTTTTTT. Its translation: CASSSVTGYGELFF.

The rearrangement uses TRBV10-3 and TRBJ2-3; D not resolved. Germline V gives CDR1 ENHRY, CDR2 SYGVKD. The CDR3 has 14 residues. Trimming cost V 4 bases and J 6 bases, with 14 bases left between them. The CDR3 loop reads CAISVTGSGDTQYF. In DNA form, the CDR3 reads TGTGCCATCAGTGTCACCGGGTCCGGGGATACGCAGTATTTT.

The chain links TRBV6-6 to TRBJ1-4; no clear D gene. CDR1 and CDR2 (germline): MNHNY, SVGAGI (reference sequence). CDR3 length: 15 residues. The V end lost 6 bases, the J end lost 1 base, and 12 bases lay between the germline ends. CDR3 sequence reads: CASRARGGTNEKLFF. DNA for the CDR3: TGTGCCAGCAGGGCTCGGGGTGGAACTAATGAAAAACTGTTTTTT.

This chain links TRBV4-1 with TRBJ1-5, with 8 positions matching TRBD1. Per germline, CDR1 MGHRA and CDR2 YSYEKL. This CDR3 contains 15 residues. With V trimmed by 5 bases and J by 6 bases, 9 bases remained unmatched. The CDR3 protein is CASSRGQGVSQPQHF. The CDR3 DNA follows: TGCGCCAGCAGCAGAGGACAGGGAGTTAGTCAGCCCCAGCATTTT.

The chain carries TRBV18 and TRBJ2-7, with TRBD1 matching over 8 bases. Germline lookup yields CDR1 KGHSH and CDR2 LQKENI. The CDR3 runs to 14 residues. Trimming at V came to 2 bases and at J to 3 bases, leaving 3 bases not matched to a gene. The CDR3 DNA follows: TGTGCCAGCTCACCAACGGACAGGGTCTACGAGCAGTACTTC. Its protein is CASSPTDRVYEQYF.

This chain uses TRBV6-5 with TRBJ2-7; D call uncertain. This CDR3 has 13 amino acids. Trimming took 4 bases from V and 1 from J, leaving 8 bases between them. Germline lookup yields CDR1 MNHEY and CDR2 SVGAGI. The CDR3 region has the DNA TGTGCCAGCAGTTTCGGCAGGTCCTACGAGCAGTACTTC. It codes for CASSFGRSYEQYF.

The genes are TRBV28 and TRBJ2-7, with a possible D match to TRBD2 (6 bases). The length of the CDR3 is 14 residues. Germline CDR1 is MDHEN and CDR2 is SYDVKM. The V gene lost 7 bases and the J gene lost 2 bases, with 15 bases spanning the gap. Here the CDR3 DNA reads TGTGCCAGCAATTCCCAGGCGGGGACCTACGAGCAGTACTTC. Protein sequence: CASNSQAGTYEQYF. Full variable domain (outside the CDR3, taken from reference TRBV28 and TRBJ2-7): DVKVTQSSRYLVKRTGEKVFLECVQDMDHENMFWYRQDPGLGLRLIYFSYDVKMKEKGDIPEGYSVSREKKERFSLILESASTNQTSMYLCASNSQAGTYEQYFGPGTRLTVT.

V usage is TRBV7-9 and J usage is TRBJ2-1, with D tentatively TRBD2 (5 bases). CDR3 length: 16 residues. Trimming cost V 1 base and J 5 bases, with 15 bases left between them. CDR1 and CDR2 (germline): SEHNR, FQNEAQ (reference sequence). The CDR3 is CASSLGWRGSNNEQFF. The CDR3 nucleotides are TGTGCCAGCAGCTTAGGATGGCGCGGGTCCAACAATGAGCAGTTCTTC.

The V gene is TRBV28, the J gene TRBJ1-2, with no clear D. Germline CDR1 and CDR2: MDHEN and SYDVKM. This CDR3 contains 14 residues. V was trimmed by 3 bases and J by 1 base, leaving 9 bases between them. In nucleotides, the CDR3 is TGTGCCAGCAGTTTGTCCACATATAACTATGGCTACACCTTC. Residues: CASSLSTYNYGYTF.

Only a few counts were recorded for this clone. CDR3 region: CSVGLAGDLRETQYF. The CDR3 DNA reads TGCAGCGTGGGACTAGCGGGAGACCTCCGAGAGACCCAGTACTTC. This rearrangement joins TRBV29-1 to TRBJ2-5; 14 bases match TRBD2. V gave up 6 bases and J gave up 4 bases; unmatched junction bases: 7. Germline CDR1 reads SQVTM; CDR2 reads ANQGSEA. This CDR3 has 15 amino acids. Filled out from reference TRBV29-1 and TRBJ2-5, the complete variable domain reads SAVISQKPSRDICQRGTSLTIQCQVDSQVTMMFWYRQQPGQSLTLIATANQGSEATYESGFVIDKFPISRPNLTFSTLTVSNMSPEDSSIYLCSVGLAGDLRETQYFGPGTRLLVL.

Remarks on this clone: Germline is not matched at one junction end, which may reflect a read error. The J gene is TRBJ2-5, the V gene TRBV7-7; TRBD1 matches 10 bases. Germline V gene data show CDR1 as SSHAT and CDR2 as FNYEAQ (reference sequence). CDR3 size: 16 residues. The CDR3 loop reads CASSLRDRGVQETQYF. In DNA, the CDR3 is TGTGCTAGCAGCTTAAGGGACAGGGGCGTTCAAGAGACCCAGTACTTC.

V usage is TRBV28 and J usage is TRBJ2-7; TRBD2 matches at 11 bases. CDR1 and CDR2 (germline): MDHEN, SYDVKM. The V and J ends lost 5 bases and 3 bases, in that order; junction bases with no gene match: 6. The length of the CDR3 is 15 residues. CDR3 nucleotide sequence: TGTGCCAGCAGTCTCACTAGCGGGAGCCTCTACGAGCAGTACTTC. Protein product: CASSLTSGSLYEQYF.

In this sample, this clone turned up a few times. The chain combines TRBV6-6 with TRBJ1-4; no reliable D call. V was clipped by 2 bases and J by 7 bases, with 5 bases between them. The V gene's germline CDR1 is MNHNY and CDR2 SVGAGI (reference sequence). The CDR3 sequence is 12 residues long. CDR3 in amino acids: CASSYGSEKLFF. For the CDR3, the DNA is TGTGCCAGCAGTTACGGGAGTGAAAAACTGTTTTTT.

V usage is TRBV25-1 and J usage is TRBJ1-6; D is undetermined. The CDR3 spans 18 residues. V was clipped by 4 bases and J by 0 bases, with 16 bases between them. Per germline, CDR1 MGHDK and CDR2 SYGVNS. CDR3: CASSARTEGSSYNSPLHF. As DNA, the CDR3 is TGTGCCAGCAGTGCCCGGACGGAAGGGAGCTCCTATAATTCACCCCTCCACTTT.

The rearrangement uses TRBV7-9 and TRBJ1-2, with D hard to call. The germline gives CDR1 SEHNR, CDR2 FQNEAQ (reference sequence). CDR3 length: 12 amino acids. V lost 3 bases and J lost 7, with 9 bases in between. The CDR3 DNA reads TGTGCCAGCAGCTTCGGGGATTTTGGCTACACCTTC. Protein sequence: CASSFGDFGYTF. Drawing the rest from reference TRBV7-9 and TRBJ1-2, the complete variable domain is DTGVSQNPRHKITKRGQNVTFRCDPISEHNRLYWYRQTLGQGPEFLTYFQNEAQLEKSRLLSDRFSAERPKGSFSTLEIQRTEQGDSAMYLCASSFGDFGYTFGSGTRLTVV.

The chain combines TRBV28 with TRBJ1-2, with 7 positions matching TRBD1. J gave up 4 bases and V 5 bases, and 7 bases lay outside the gene matches. In germline, CDR1 is MDHEN, CDR2 SYDVKM. The CDR3 is 14 residues long. The CDR3 region has the DNA TGTGCCAGCAGTAACACAGGGGACGGCTATGGCTACACCTTC. It translates to CASSNTGDGYGYTF.

V gene TRBV28 combines with J gene TRBJ1-4; D ambiguous. The germline V gene encodes CDR1 MDHEN and CDR2 SYDVKM. The CDR3 is 12 amino acids. V lost 6 bases to trimming and J lost 6 bases, with 8 bases between them. This CDR3 is CASRSGHEKLFF. Written as DNA, the CDR3 is TGTGCCAGCAGGTCAGGTCATGAAAAACTGTTTTTT. Full variable domain (remainder filled in from reference TRBV28 and TRBJ1-4): DVKVTQSSRYLVKRTGEKVFLECVQDMDHENMFWYRQDPGLGLRLIYFSYDVKMKEKGDIPEGYSVSREKKERFSLILESASTNQTSMYLCASRSGHEKLFFGSGTQLSVL.

The chain uses TRBV29-1 and TRBJ2-1, with 10 bases matching TRBD2. Germline V CDR1 and CDR2: SQVTM, ANQGSEA. The CDR3 spans 14 residues. V lost 4 bases and J lost 6; bases outside the gene matches: 6. The CDR3: CSVGAAGGPNEQFF. DNA of the CDR3: TGCAGCGTTGGTGCAGCGGGAGGGCCCAATGAGCAGTTCTTC.

The rearrangement joins TRBV28 to TRBJ2-2; the D gene is possibly TRBD2 (5 bases). The germline CDR1 and CDR2 sequences are MDHEN and SYDVKM. This CDR3 has 15 residues. The V end lost 3 bases, the J end lost 1 base, and 9 bases lay between the germline ends. CDR3 loop: CASSFYTRNTGELFF. Written as DNA, the CDR3 is TGTGCCAGCAGTTTTTACACTAGGAACACCGGGGAGCTGTTTTTT.

The rearrangement joins TRBV28 to TRBJ2-1, with 8 bases identical to TRBD2. J lost 7 bases, V lost 6 bases, and 11 bases had no gene match. CDR3 length equals 15 residues. CDR1 is MDHEN, CDR2 SYDVKM, per germline. CDR3 sequence: CASSRMGLGWNEQFF. Written as DNA, the CDR3 is TGTGCCAGCAGCCGGATGGGACTAGGTTGGAATGAGCAGTTCTTC.

The chain carries TRBV27 and TRBJ2-2, with 8 bases matching TRBD1. The CDR3 totals 16 residues. Germline CDR1 reads MNHEY; CDR2 reads SMNVEV (reference sequence). Germline trimming cut 4 bases from V and 1 base from J; bases unmatched to any gene: 5. CDR3 coding DNA: TGTGCCAGCAGTTCTGGACAGGGTTTGAACACCGGGGAGCTGTTTTTT. This translates into CASSSGQGLNTGELFF.

The CDR3: CASSLLGAPYEQYF. CDR3 DNA sequence: TGTGCCAGCAGTTTACTGGGGGCCCCCTACGAGCAGTACTTC. The rearrangement uses TRBV28 and TRBJ2-7; possible D gene TRBD1, 6 bases. The germline V and J ends were trimmed by 2 bases and 2 bases, with 10 bases remaining between them. The CDR3 is 14 residues long. Germline V gene data show CDR1 as MDHEN and CDR2 as SYDVKM.

This clone has more than one count but fewer than ten. The chain is built from TRBV7-9 and TRBJ1-1; no clear D. Germline assignment: CDR1 SEHNR and CDR2 FQNEAQ (reference sequence). The CDR3 has 13 amino acids. The V gene lost 1 base and the J gene lost 3 bases, with 6 bases spanning the gap. The CDR3 region is CASSLGRHTEAFF. DNA of the CDR3: TGTGCCAGCAGCTTAGGGAGGCACACTGAAGCTTTCTTT.